Given below is one T cell receptor (beta chain) in context. The sequenced template was cDNA made from the entire isolated RNA. Some clones are missing from TCRdb's copy, which holds only in-frame ones; the method was immunoSEQ multiplex PCR. The table shows hundreds of thousands of clones, with 15% occurring only once. The data were taken from a study of beta chain features in type 1 diabetes. Trimming cost V 3 bases and J 6 bases, with 15 bases left between them. There are 15 residues in the CDR3. The germline V gene encodes CDR1 KGHSH and CDR2 LQKENI. Sequencing was done on a sample of naive CD4+ T cells from blood. The origin of this receptor is a man younger than 35 in good health. This chain joins TRBV18 and TRBJ2-4; perhaps D is TRBD1 or TRBD2 (5 bases each). Here the CDR3 reads CASSPSGTDLNIQYF. The CDR3, as DNA: TGTGCCAGCTCACCTTCCGGGACGGACTTAAACATTCAGTACTTC.